The present entry profiles one T cell receptor (beta chain) with its context. These data belong to a study of patients and donors after allogeneic stem cell transplantation. The CDR3 has 15 residues. Per germline, CDR1 SQVTM and CDR2 ANQGSEA. The ends were cut back, 5 bases at V and 7 bases at J, with 23 bases in the middle. TCRdb re-called the RT-PCR reads with MiXCR, one entry per CDR3 protein. The table includes roughly 940,000 distinct CDR3 sequences, about 20% detected once. The genes are TRBV29-1 and TRBJ1-1, with a possible D match to TRBD1 (5 bases). This TCR was recovered from a human donor who was either an allogeneic HSCT recipient or a stem cell or donor lymphocyte infusion donor (not recorded which). It is not recorded whose cells these are; they may come from a transplant donor. Material: blood, either unsorted or a sorted T cell fraction (not recorded which). In DNA, the CDR3 is TGCAGCGTTTTTATCTTACCGGGACTCCCCAATGAAGCTTTCTTT. Its translation is CSVFILPGLPNEAFF.